This T cell receptor (beta chain) was observed in a study of T cells in Graves' hyperthyroidism and ophthalmopathy. There are 14 residues in the CDR3. Trimming removed 3 bases from V and 2 bases from J, with 11 bases in between. Germline assignment: CDR1 SGHRS and CDR2 YFSETQ. Amplified TCR beta CDR3 regions came from RNA transcripts. First-round RT-PCR targeting the TCR CDR3 was performed with the HTBI primer set. MiXCR was run by TCRdb on the multiplex PCR reads, yielding one entry per CDR3 protein. The top ten hold 73% of the sample, which has approximately 400,000 distinct CDR3 sequences, about 25% seen once. The table lists this clonotype with a few counts.

The chain combines TRBV5-1 with TRBJ1-2; D not certain. Sequencing used blood. The sequence was obtained from a man in his fifties or sixties with Graves' hyperthyroidism. The CDR3: CASSSGRENYGYTF. CDR3 sequence (DNA): TGCGCCAGCAGCTCCGGAAGGGAGAACTATGGCTACACCTTC.